The 26 T cell receptor beta chains given below trace back to one sample, sequenced in a study of blood T cells in healthy people across ages. Next came a second PCR, run for about 7 to 12 cycles, which used a sample-barcoded 5' primer along with a J-beta primer mix. TCRdb re-called the 5' RACE reads through MiXCR, storing one row per CDR3 protein. Of roughly 1,100,000 distinct CDR3 sequences in the sample, under 30% were seen once. The same sample was also used in a study of T cells of mothers and their children.

Sequencing was done on a sample of blood. The receptors were sampled from a girl aged 2 to 10 in good health.

This clonotype was picked up a small number of times. The chain is built from TRBV29-1 and TRBJ1-2, with 11 bases that match TRBD1. Per the germline V gene, CDR1 is SQVTM and CDR2 is ANQGSEA. Trimming took 7 bases from V and 4 from J; bases not matched to a gene: 8. The length of the CDR3 is 14 residues. The CDR3 protein is CSAKRTGGGYGYTF. The CDR3 nucleotides read TGCAGCGCCAAAAGGACAGGGGGCGGCTATGGCTACACCTTC.

This clonotype was seen more than once but under ten times. V is TRBV24-1 and J is TRBJ1-5; a weak D match, TRBD1 (6 bases). V lost 5 bases and J 2 bases, leaving 12 bases between the germline ends. Germline V lookup: CDR1 KGHDR, CDR2 SFDVKD. The CDR3 loop spans 15 amino acids. The CDR3 sequence is CATSGGGRGNQPQHF. The CDR3 region has the DNA TGTGCCACCAGTGGCGGGGGGCGAGGCAATCAGCCCCAGCATTTT.

In its sample, this clonotype was seen many times. V is TRBV6-5 and J is TRBJ1-4; D unresolved. The CDR3 contains 17 residues. V dropped 0 bases and J dropped 6 bases, with 17 bases sitting between them. Germline CDR1 is MNHEY and CDR2 is SVGAGI. CDR3 DNA sequence: TGTGCCAGCAGTTACTCGATATCTCGGCAGACTCATGAAAAACTGTTTTTT. Translated, it gives CASSYSISRQTHEKLFF.

This clonotype turned up a few times. J is TRBJ2-5 and V is TRBV20-1, with TRBD2 as a possible D gene (6 bases). This CDR3 has 12 amino acids. V lost 6 bases to trimming and J lost 5 bases, with 13 bases between them. Germline V CDR1 and CDR2: DFQATT, SNEGSKA (reference sequence). CDR3 bases: TGCAGTGCAAAACTAGCCGGGGAGACCCAGTACTTC. Its translation is CSAKLAGETQYF.

In its sample, this clonotype was seen a few times. J is TRBJ1-2 and V is TRBV11-3; 7 nucleotides line up with TRBD1. V lost 5 bases to trimming and J lost 0 bases; unmatched junction nucleotides: 9. Germline V CDR1 and CDR2: SGHNT, YENEEA. This CDR3 has 16 residues. The CDR3: CASSLGGGQTNYGYTF. The CDR3 nucleotides read TGTGCCAGCAGCCTAGGCGGGGGACAGACTAACTATGGCTACACCTTC.

This clonotype was observed a handful of times. The rearrangement links TRBV7-6 to TRBJ1-1; D remains ambiguous. CDR1 is SGHVS, CDR2 FNYEAQ, per germline. The CDR3 spans 13 residues. The germline V and J ends were trimmed by 5 bases and 1 base, with 8 bases remaining between them. The CDR3 bases are TGTGCCAGCAGCCGAAGAGGGAACACTGAAGCTTTCTTT. As protein: CASSRRGNTEAFF. Drawing the rest from reference TRBV7-6 and TRBJ1-1, the complete variable domain is GAGVSQSPRYKVTKRGQDVALRCDPISGHVSLYWYRQALGQGPEFLTYFNYEAQQDKSGLPNDRFSAERPEGSISTLTIQRTEQRDSAMYRCASSRRGNTEAFFGQGTRLTVV.

The V gene is TRBV29-1, the J gene TRBJ2-5, with TRBD1 matching over 8 bases. The J call may be faulty, since TRBJ2-7 better matches the DNA end. The CDR3 loop spans 13 amino acids. Germline lookup yields CDR1 SQVTM and CDR2 ANQGSEA. DNA of the CDR3: TGCAGCGTTGGGACAGGGATTTTAGTCGAGCAGTACTTC. Protein: CSVGTGILVEQYF.

V is TRBV24-1 and J is TRBJ2-2, with D tentatively TRBD2 (5 bases). The germline V and J ends were trimmed by 5 bases and 0 bases, with 9 bases remaining between them. The CDR3 has 15 amino acids. Germline V CDR1 and CDR2: KGHDR, SFDVKD. CDR3 amino acids: CATSGGSSNTGELFF. The CDR3 DNA reads TGTGCCACCAGTGGCGGGTCCTCGAACACCGGGGAGCTGTTTTTT.

This clonotype was counted only a few times. The rearrangement uses TRBV11-2 and TRBJ2-6; unclear D gene. From germline, CDR1 is SGHAT and CDR2 FQNNGV. The CDR3 consists of 16 residues. Trimming removed 4 bases at V and 1 base at J, with 11 bases between. The CDR3 DNA reads as TGTGCCAGCAGCTCCTCGACCACTTCTGGGGCCAACGTCCTGACTTTC. Residues: CASSSSTTSGANVLTF.

This clonotype appeared a few times. The chain has TRBV5-6 and TRBJ2-1; D may match TRBD1 or TRBD2 (5 bases each). From germline, CDR1 is SGHDT and CDR2 YYEEEE. Deletions cut 3 bases from V and 3 bases from J, with 13 bases between. CDR3 length equals 15 residues. The CDR3 region has the DNA TGTGCCAGCAGCTACCCACGGGGCGTCTACAATGAGCAGTTCTTC. It codes for CASSYPRGVYNEQFF.

The chain links TRBV12-3 or TRBV12-4 to TRBJ1-2; D not certain. The CDR3 is made up of 13 amino acids. V dropped 3 bases and J dropped 6 bases, with 11 bases sitting between them. CDR3 bases: TGTGCCAGCAGTTTCTCAGAGATTAATGGCTACACCTTC. Its protein is CASSFSEINGYTF.

The chain combines TRBV4-2 with TRBJ2-5; D possibly corresponds to TRBD2 (6 bases). TRBJ2-1 explains the end of the DNA better; the J call may be wrong. The CDR3 runs 14 residues. Germline CDR1 LGHNA, CDR2 YNFKEQ. CDR3 sequence reads: CASSRRDSNNEQFF. The CDR3 DNA follows: TGTGCCAGCAGCCGCCGGGACTCTAACAATGAGCAGTTCTTC.

This clonotype showed up just a few times. V gene TRBV4-3 combines with J gene TRBJ2-2, with 10 bases matching TRBD1. V trimming: 1 base; J trimming: 4 bases; junction bases outside the gene matches: 0. The CDR3 has 15 residues. CDR1 is LGHNA, CDR2 YSLEER, per germline. The CDR3: CASSQGTGGTGELFF. CDR3 nucleotide sequence: TGCGCCAGCAGCCAAGGGACAGGGGGCACCGGGGAGCTGTTTTTT.

The rearrangement joins TRBV5-1 to TRBJ2-5, with D tentatively TRBD2 (5 bases). Trimming cost V 7 bases and J 0 bases, with 16 bases left between them. CDR1 and CDR2 (germline): SGHRS, YFSETQ. The CDR3 runs to 15 residues. The CDR3 bases are TGCGCCAGCGGCCCGAGAGGGAGCGACCAAGAGACCCAGTACTTC. It codes for CASGPRGSDQETQYF.

This clonotype was counted between two and nine times. The chain has TRBV29-1 and TRBJ1-1; 7 bases line up with TRBD1. The germline V gene encodes CDR1 SQVTM and CDR2 ANQGSEA. V was pared by 4 bases and J by 4 bases, with 6 bases of the junction left unmatched. This CDR3 region has 13 residues. The CDR3 here is CSVVLAGGTEAFF. In DNA, the CDR3 is TGCAGCGTTGTCCTTGCAGGGGGCACTGAAGCTTTCTTT.

This clonotype has only a few counts. The CDR3 here is CASSSAGEGQETQYF. CDR3 in DNA: TGTGCCAGCAGCTCAGCGGGAGAGGGGCAAGAGACCCAGTACTTC. The chain is built from TRBV5-6 and TRBJ2-5; 8 positions agree with TRBD2. This CDR3 region has 15 residues. V trimming: 3 bases; J trimming: 2 bases; junction bases outside the gene matches: 6. Germline loops: CDR1 SGHDT, CDR2 YYEEEE.

This clonotype has only a few counts. The chain employs TRBV9 and TRBJ2-5; tentative D call: TRBD2 (6 bases). The germline gives CDR1 SGDLS, CDR2 YYNGEE. Trimming stripped 4 bases from V and 2 bases from J, with 15 bases between. The CDR3 is made up of 15 amino acids. In nucleotides, the CDR3 is TGTGCCAGCAGCTTCCGGGTTGGGACTCAAGAGACCCAGTACTTC. This translates into CASSFRVGTQETQYF.

The rearrangement links TRBV29-1 to TRBJ2-7; 9 bases are shared with TRBD2. The J call is in doubt because the DNA end fits TRBJ2-5 better. Looked up from germline, CDR1 is SQVTM and CDR2 is ANQGSEA. The CDR3 spans 12 residues. For the CDR3, the DNA is TGCAGCGGCGGGGGGGACCAAGAGACCCAGTACTTC. Translation: CSGGGDQETQYF.

There are a few counts of this clonotype. The gene calls are TRBV4-3 and TRBJ2-7; the match to TRBD2 covers 13 bases. V trimming: 3 bases; J trimming: 5 bases; junction bases outside the gene matches: 7. This CDR3 has 16 residues. Germline CDR1 LGHNA, CDR2 YSLEER. The CDR3 is CASSQVTGLAGHEQYF. Written as DNA, the CDR3 is TGCGCCAGCAGCCAGGTTACGGGACTAGCGGGGCACGAGCAGTACTTC.

This clonotype was counted between two and nine times. The chain has TRBV28 and TRBJ2-5, with 9 bases that match TRBD1. Looked up from germline, CDR1 is MDHEN and CDR2 is SYDVKM. The CDR3 runs to 12 residues. With V trimmed by 9 bases and J by 7 bases, 6 bases remained unmatched. The DNA for the CDR3 is TGTGCCAGACCTTCGGGACAGGGGACCCAGTACTTC. It yields the protein CARPSGQGTQYF. Variable domain in full (rest from reference TRBV28 and TRBJ2-5): DVKVTQSSRYLVKRTGEKVFLECVQDMDHENMFWYRQDPGLGLRLIYFSYDVKMKEKGDIPEGYSVSREKKERFSLILESASTNQTSMYLCARPSGQGTQYFGPGTRLLVL.

A few counts support this clonotype. The chain's CDR3 is CASSFDRRESYEQYF. The CDR3 bases are TGTGCCAGCAGTTTTGATAGGAGGGAGTCCTACGAGCAGTACTTC. The chain uses TRBV12-3 or TRBV12-4 and TRBJ2-7; a weak D match, TRBD2 (6 bases). V lost 3 bases, J lost 1 base, and 13 bases lay in between. CDR3 length: 15 amino acids.

In this sample, this clonotype turned up a few times. The gene calls are TRBV7-3 and TRBJ2-6; weak D call: TRBD1 (5 bases). Trimming left V 5 bases short and J 2 bases short, with 13 bases between. The CDR3 is 16 amino acids. Germline CDR1 reads SGHTA; CDR2 reads FQGTGA. In DNA, the CDR3 is TGTGCCAGCAGCGACCACAGGAAGCCTGGGGCCAACGTCCTGACTTTC. It yields the protein CASSDHRKPGANVLTF.

This clonotype was seen only a few times. The V gene is TRBV29-1, the J gene TRBJ2-5; D is tentatively TRBD1 or TRBD2 (6 bases each). This CDR3 contains 14 residues. V was clipped by 4 bases and J by 5 bases, with 17 bases between them. Looked up from germline, CDR1 is SQVTM and CDR2 is ANQGSEA. CDR3 sequence: CSVVQEGDRETQYF. The CDR3 region has the DNA TGCAGCGTTGTACAGGAGGGCGACAGGGAGACCCAGTACTTC.

This clonotype was recorded a few times. The chain employs TRBV29-1 and TRBJ2-1; TRBD1 might be the D (5 bases). V lost 7 bases and J lost 7, with 17 bases in between. Germline V gene lookup returns CDR1 SQVTM and CDR2 ANQGSEA. The CDR3 is made up of 13 amino acids. CDR3 sequence: CSATARLGNEQFF. In DNA form, the CDR3 reads TGCAGCGCGACAGCGAGGCTCGGGAATGAGCAGTTCTTC.

This clonotype turned up a few times. The chain combines TRBV12-5 with TRBJ2-1; possible D gene TRBD1, 6 bases. Germline V lookup: CDR1 LGHNT, CDR2 FRNRAP. The CDR3 consists of 15 residues. The germline V and J ends were trimmed by 6 bases and 10 bases, with 22 bases remaining between them. In nucleotides, the CDR3 is TGTGCTAGTGGGAGAGTGCAGGGGCCCCCCTTGGAGCAGTTCTTC. Encoded protein: CASGRVQGPPLEQFF.

The rearrangement joins TRBV9 to TRBJ2-1; 10 nucleotides align to TRBD2. CDR1 and CDR2 (germline): SGDLS, YYNGEE. Trimming at V came to 0 bases and at J to 3 bases, leaving 15 bases not matched to a gene. The CDR3 sequence is 20 residues long. CDR3 loop: CASSVEALSLLAGFYNEQFF. In DNA, the CDR3 is TGTGCCAGCAGCGTAGAGGCCCTCTCTCTACTAGCGGGATTCTACAATGAGCAGTTCTTC. The full variable domain, completed using reference TRBV9 and TRBJ2-1, is DSGVTQTPKHLITATGQRVTLRCSPRSGDLSVYWYQQSLDQGLQFLIQYYNGEERAKGNILERFSAQQFPDLHSELNLSSLELGDSALYFCASSVEALSLLAGFYNEQFFGPGTRLTVL.